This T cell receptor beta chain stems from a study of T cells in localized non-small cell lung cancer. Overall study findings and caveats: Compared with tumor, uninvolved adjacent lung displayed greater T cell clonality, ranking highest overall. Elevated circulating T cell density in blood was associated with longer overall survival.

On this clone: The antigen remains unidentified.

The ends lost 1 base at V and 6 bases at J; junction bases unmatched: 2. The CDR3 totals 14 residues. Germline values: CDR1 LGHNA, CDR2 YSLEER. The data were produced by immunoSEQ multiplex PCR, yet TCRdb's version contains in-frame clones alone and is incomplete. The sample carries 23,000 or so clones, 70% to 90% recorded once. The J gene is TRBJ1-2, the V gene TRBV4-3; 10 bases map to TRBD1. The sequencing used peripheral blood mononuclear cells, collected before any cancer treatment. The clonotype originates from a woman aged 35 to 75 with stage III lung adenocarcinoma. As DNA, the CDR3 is TGCGCCAGCAGCCAAGGGGACAGGGGACATGGCTACACCTTC. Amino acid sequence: CASSQGDRGHGYTF.